This passage covers 7 T cell receptor beta chains from one sample sequenced in a study of T cell responses to AZD1222 COVID-19 vaccine. Generated by immunoSEQ multiplex PCR, the TCRdb table keeps only in-frame clones and is missing some. Of more than 80,000 clones in the sample, approximately 90% were seen once. Sequencing used peripheral blood, obtained 28 days after the second AZD1222 dose. Receptor source: an adult who received the AZD1222 COVID-19 vaccine.

This clone was seen more than once but under ten times. V is TRBV2 and J is TRBJ2-2, with 10 bases matching TRBD2. CDR1 and CDR2 (germline): SNHLY, FYNNEI. This CDR3 is built from 15 residues. V trimming: 6 bases; J trimming: 7 bases; junction bases outside the gene matches: 8. CDR3 in amino acids: CASRTTSGVGGELFF. The DNA for the CDR3 is TGTGCCAGCAGGACTACTAGCGGGGTAGGCGGGGAGCTGTTTTTT.

This sequence joins TRBV5-6 and TRBJ2-2; D unresolved. Looked up from germline, CDR1 is SGHDT and CDR2 is YYEEEE. CDR3 length: 13 amino acids. Trimming removed 3 bases from V and 6 bases from J, with 9 bases in between. The CDR3 sequence: CASSSRFSGELFF. DNA for the CDR3: TGTGCCAGCAGCTCGAGGTTTTCCGGGGAGCTGTTTTTT.

The chain has TRBV29-1 and TRBJ2-1, with 9 bases lining up with TRBD2. Germline CDR1 reads SQVTM; CDR2 reads ANQGSEA. This CDR3 is 14 amino acids long. With V trimmed by 4 bases and J by 6 bases, 7 bases remained unmatched. The CDR3 is CSVVAGGPSNEQFF. In DNA form, the CDR3 reads TGCAGCGTTGTGGCGGGAGGGCCGAGCAATGAGCAGTTCTTC.

V is TRBV28 and J is TRBJ1-3; 9 nucleotides line up with TRBD1. The CDR3 has 16 amino acids. The V gene's germline CDR1 is MDHEN and CDR2 SYDVKM. V was pared by 5 bases and J by 1 base, with 6 bases of the junction left unmatched. CDR3 nucleotides: TGTGCCAGCAGTATCTCCGGGACAGGGTCTGGAAACACCATATATTTT. Protein sequence: CASSISGTGSGNTIYF.

This chain joins TRBV5-6 and TRBJ1-1, with no clear D. Per the germline V gene, CDR1 is SGHDT and CDR2 is YYEEEE. The CDR3 is made up of 14 amino acids. Trimming removed 0 bases from V and 0 bases from J, with 6 bases in between. The CDR3 here is CASSLDSLNTEAFF. The CDR3 DNA sequence: TGTGCCAGCAGCTTGGACAGTTTGAACACTGAAGCTTTCTTT. Full variable domain (rest looked up from reference TRBV5-6 and TRBJ1-1): DAGVTQSPTHLIKTRGQQVTLRCSPKSGHDTVSWYQQALGQGPQFIFQYYEEEERQRGNFPDRFSGHQFPNYSSELNVNALLLGDSALYLCASSLDSLNTEAFFGQGTRLTVV.

The gene calls are TRBV10-3 and TRBJ2-2; 8 bases are shared with TRBD2. Germline CDR1 and CDR2: ENHRY and SYGVKD. Trimming at V came to 10 bases and at J to 7 bases, leaving 8 bases not matched to a gene. This CDR3 comprises 13 residues. Written as DNA, the CDR3 is TGTGCCACCTCTCGGCGGGAGGACGGGGAGCTGTTTTTT. The encoded protein is CATSRREDGELFF.

The rearrangement links TRBV6-2 or TRBV6-3 to TRBJ2-2; D gene ambiguous. Looked up from germline, CDR1 is MNHEY and CDR2 is SVGEGT. CDR3 length equals 15 residues. The V end lost 5 bases, the J end lost 5 bases, and 15 bases lay between the germline ends. The CDR3 is CASSRNPLGTGELFF. In DNA form, the CDR3 reads TGTGCCAGCAGTCGGAATCCGCTGGGGACCGGGGAGCTGTTTTTT.